This T cell receptor beta chain originates from a study of T cells in Graves' hyperthyroidism and ophthalmopathy. Study-level information: At the time of initial diagnosis and before any treatment, peripheral blood was collected.

CDR3 length: 18 residues. J gave up 2 bases and V 4 bases, and 17 bases lay outside the gene matches. The germline V gene has CDR1 LGHNA and CDR2 YSLEER. Regions amplified from RNA transcripts were the TCR beta CDR3 regions. A set of HTBI primers served as the primers for a first-round RT-PCR of the TCR CDR3. From the multiplex PCR reads, TCRdb called clonotypes with MiXCR, one entry per CDR3 protein. The top ten clones hold approximately 49% of a sample with almost 500,000 distinct CDR3 sequences, around a fifth of them seen once. Subjects with ophthalmopathy showed a Clinical Activity Score no lower than 3, a NOSPECS grade no lower than 4, and a duration shorter than 3 months. This sample holds PBMCs from about 10 ml fresh peripheral blood.

This receptor was obtained from a woman in her 70s with Graves' ophthalmopathy. The sample was blood. This chain joins TRBV4-3 and TRBJ2-7; 7 bases agree with TRBD1. Here the CDR3 reads CASSPNPVTGTATYEQYF. The CDR3 DNA follows: TGCGCCAGCAGCCCAAATCCTGTTACCGGGACAGCCACCTACGAGCAGTACTTC.